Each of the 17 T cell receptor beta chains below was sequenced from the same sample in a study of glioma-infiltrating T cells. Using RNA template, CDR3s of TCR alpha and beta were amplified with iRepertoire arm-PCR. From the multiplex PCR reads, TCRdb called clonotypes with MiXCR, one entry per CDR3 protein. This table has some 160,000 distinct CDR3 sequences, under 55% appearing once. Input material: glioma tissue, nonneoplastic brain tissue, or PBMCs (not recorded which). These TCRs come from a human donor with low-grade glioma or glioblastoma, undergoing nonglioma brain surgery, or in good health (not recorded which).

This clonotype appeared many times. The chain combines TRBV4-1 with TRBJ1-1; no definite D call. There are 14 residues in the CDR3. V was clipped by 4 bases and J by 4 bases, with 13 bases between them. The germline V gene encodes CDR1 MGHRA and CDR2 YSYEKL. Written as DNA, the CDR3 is TGCGCCAGCAGCCTAGCCTTGAGCAGCACTGAAGCTTTCTTT. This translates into CASSLALSSTEAFF.

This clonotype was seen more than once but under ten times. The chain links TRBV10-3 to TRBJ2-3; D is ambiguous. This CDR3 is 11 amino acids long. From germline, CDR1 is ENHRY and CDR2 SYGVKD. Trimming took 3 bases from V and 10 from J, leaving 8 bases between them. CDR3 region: CAISDAAAQYF. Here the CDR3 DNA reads TGTGCCATCAGTGATGCGGCTGCGCAGTATTTT.

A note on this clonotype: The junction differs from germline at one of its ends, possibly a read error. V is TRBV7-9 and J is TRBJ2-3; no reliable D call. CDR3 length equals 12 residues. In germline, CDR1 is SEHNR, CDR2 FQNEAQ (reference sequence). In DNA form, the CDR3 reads TGTGCCAGCAGCTTAGTTCCAGATAAGCAGTATTTT. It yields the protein CASSLVPDKQYF.

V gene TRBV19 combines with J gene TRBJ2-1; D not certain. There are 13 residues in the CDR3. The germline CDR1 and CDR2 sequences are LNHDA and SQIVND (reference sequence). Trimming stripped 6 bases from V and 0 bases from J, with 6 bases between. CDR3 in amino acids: CASRAGSYNEQFF. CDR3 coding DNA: TGTGCCAGTAGGGCTGGCTCCTACAATGAGCAGTTCTTC.

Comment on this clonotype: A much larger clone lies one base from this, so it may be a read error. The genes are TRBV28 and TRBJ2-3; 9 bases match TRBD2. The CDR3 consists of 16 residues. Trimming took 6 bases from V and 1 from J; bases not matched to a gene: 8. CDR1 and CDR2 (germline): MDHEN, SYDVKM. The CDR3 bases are TGTGCCAGCAGCAATCGACTAGCGGACGGCACAGATACGCAGTATTTT. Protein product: CASSNRLADGTDTQYF.

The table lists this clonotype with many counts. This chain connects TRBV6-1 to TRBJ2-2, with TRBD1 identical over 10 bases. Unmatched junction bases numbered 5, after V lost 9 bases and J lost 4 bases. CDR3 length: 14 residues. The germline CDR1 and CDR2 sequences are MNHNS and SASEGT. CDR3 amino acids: CASIRDRGTGELFF. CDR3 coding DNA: TGTGCCAGTATCCGGGACAGGGGCACCGGGGAGCTGTTTTTT.

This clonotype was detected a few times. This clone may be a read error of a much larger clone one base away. CDR3 sequence reads: CASAPPTGLAASNEQFF. CDR3 sequence (DNA): TGTGCCAGCGCTCCTCCCACCGGGCTAGCGGCGAGCAATGAGCAGTTCTTC. This chain links TRBV28 with TRBJ2-1; 7 positions match TRBD2. The length of the CDR3 is 17 residues. Germline CDR1 and CDR2: MDHEN and SYDVKM. The V segment lost 8 bases and the J segment 6 bases; nucleotides outside the gene matches: 19.

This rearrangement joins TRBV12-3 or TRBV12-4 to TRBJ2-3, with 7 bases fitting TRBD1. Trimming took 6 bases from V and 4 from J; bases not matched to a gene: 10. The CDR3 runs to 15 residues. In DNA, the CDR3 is TGTGCCAGCAGCGACCTCAGGGGGATATCAGATACGCAGTATTTT. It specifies CASSDLRGISDTQYF.

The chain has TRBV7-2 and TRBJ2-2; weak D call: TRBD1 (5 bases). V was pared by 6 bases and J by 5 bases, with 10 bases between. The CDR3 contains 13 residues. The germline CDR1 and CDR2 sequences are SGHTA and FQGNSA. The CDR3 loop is CASRERGTGELFF. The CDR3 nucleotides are TGTGCCAGCAGAGAAAGGGGAACCGGGGAGCTGTTTTTT.

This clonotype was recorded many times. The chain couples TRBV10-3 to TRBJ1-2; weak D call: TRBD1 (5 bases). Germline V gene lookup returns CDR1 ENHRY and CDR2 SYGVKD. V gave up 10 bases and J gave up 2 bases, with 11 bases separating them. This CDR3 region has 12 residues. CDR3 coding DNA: TGTGCCACCCGGGACGGAAACTATGGCTACACCTTC. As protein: CATRDGNYGYTF.

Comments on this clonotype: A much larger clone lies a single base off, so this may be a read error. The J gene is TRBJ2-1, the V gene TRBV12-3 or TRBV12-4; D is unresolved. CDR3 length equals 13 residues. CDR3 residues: CARSLDRQNEQFF. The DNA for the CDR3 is TGTGCCAGAAGTTTAGATCGGCAGAATGAGCAGTTCTTC.

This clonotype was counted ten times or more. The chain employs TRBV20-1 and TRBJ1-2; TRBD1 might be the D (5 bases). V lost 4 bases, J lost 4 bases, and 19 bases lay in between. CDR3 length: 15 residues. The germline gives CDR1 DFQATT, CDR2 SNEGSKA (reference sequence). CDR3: CSATDSVTASYGYTF. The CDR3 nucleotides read TGCAGTGCTACTGACAGCGTGACAGCTAGCTATGGCTACACCTTC.

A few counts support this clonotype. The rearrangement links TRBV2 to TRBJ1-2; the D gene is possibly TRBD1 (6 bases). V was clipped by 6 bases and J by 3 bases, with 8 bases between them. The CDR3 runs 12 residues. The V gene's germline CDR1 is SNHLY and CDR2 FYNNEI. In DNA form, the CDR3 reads TGTGCCAGCAGGGGACAAGACTATGGCTACACCTTC. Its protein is CASRGQDYGYTF.

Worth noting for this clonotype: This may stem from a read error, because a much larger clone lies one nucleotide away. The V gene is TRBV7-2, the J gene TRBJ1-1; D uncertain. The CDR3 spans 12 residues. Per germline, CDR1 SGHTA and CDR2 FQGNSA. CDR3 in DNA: TGTGCCAGCAGCCTCCCGACCACTAAAGCTTTCTTT. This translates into CASSLPTTKAFF.

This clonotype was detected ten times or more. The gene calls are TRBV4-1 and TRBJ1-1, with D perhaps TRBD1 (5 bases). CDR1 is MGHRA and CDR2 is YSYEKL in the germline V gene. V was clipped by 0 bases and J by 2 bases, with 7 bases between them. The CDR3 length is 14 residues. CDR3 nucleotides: TGCGCCAGCAGCCAAGAAGACAGAAACACTGAAGCTTTCTTT. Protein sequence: CASSQEDRNTEAFF.

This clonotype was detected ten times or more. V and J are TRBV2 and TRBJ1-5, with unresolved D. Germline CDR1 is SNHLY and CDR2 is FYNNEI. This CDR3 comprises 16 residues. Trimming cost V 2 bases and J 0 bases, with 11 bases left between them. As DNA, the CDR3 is TGTGCCAGCAGTGAATGGGGTAGAATTAGCAATCAGCCCCAGCATTTT. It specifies CASSEWGRISNQPQHF.

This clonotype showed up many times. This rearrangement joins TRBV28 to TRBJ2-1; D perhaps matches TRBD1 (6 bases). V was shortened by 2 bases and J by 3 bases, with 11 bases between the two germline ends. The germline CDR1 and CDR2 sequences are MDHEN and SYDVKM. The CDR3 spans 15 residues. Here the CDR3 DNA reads TGTGCCAGCAGTTTAGGACAGCTAAGCTACAATGAGCAGTTCTTC. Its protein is CASSLGQLSYNEQFF.